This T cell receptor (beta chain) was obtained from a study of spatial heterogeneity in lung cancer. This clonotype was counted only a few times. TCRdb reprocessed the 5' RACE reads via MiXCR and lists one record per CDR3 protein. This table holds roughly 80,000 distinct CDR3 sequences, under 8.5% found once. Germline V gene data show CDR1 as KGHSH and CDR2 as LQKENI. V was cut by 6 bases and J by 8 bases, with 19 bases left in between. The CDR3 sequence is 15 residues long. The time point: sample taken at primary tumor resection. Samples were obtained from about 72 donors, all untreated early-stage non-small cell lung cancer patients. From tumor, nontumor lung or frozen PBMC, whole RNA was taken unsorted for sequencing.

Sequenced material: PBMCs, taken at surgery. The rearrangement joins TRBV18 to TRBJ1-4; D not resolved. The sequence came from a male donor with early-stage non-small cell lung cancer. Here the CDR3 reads CASSLQRAKGEKLFF. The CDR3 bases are TGTGCCAGCTCGCTACAGAGGGCTAAAGGCGAAAAACTGTTTTTT.